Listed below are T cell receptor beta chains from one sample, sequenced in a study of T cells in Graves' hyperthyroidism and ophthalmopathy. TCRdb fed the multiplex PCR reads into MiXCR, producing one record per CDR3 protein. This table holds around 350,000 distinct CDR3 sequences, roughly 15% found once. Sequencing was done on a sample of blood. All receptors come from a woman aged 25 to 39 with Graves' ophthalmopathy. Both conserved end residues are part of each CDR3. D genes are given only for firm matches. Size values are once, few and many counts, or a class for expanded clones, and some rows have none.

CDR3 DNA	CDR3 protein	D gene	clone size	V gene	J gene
TGTGCCAGCCTGGGGCGGGGGAGAACCGGGGAGCTGTTTTTT	CASLGRGRTGELFF	TRBD2	many	TRBV3-1	TRBJ2-2
TGTGCCAGCAGCTTAGATCCGTTAGCTAACTATGGCTACACCTTC	CASSLDPLANYGYTF	NA	many	TRBV5-6	TRBJ1-2
TGTGCCACCAGTGCCAGGGGAGAGACCCAGTACTTC	CATSARGETQYF	NA	few	TRBV24-1	TRBJ2-5
TGTGCCAGCAGTGAGGGGCTACAGGGCAATCAGCCCCAGCATTTT	CASSEGLQGNQPQHF	NA	NA	TRBV7-9	TRBJ1-5
TGCAGTGCTAGAGATTTGGGGGCGAACACCGGGGAGCTGTTTTTT	CSARDLGANTGELFF	NA	many	TRBV20-1	TRBJ2-2
TGTGCCAGCAGCGGACTAGCCGTAAGCACAGATACGCAGTATTTT	CASSGLAVSTDTQYF	TRBD2	many	TRBV28	TRBJ2-3
TGTGCCAGCAGCTCAGGGGGACAGGCGAACACTGAAGCTTTCTTT	CASSSGGQANTEAFF	TRBD1	many	TRBV7-9	TRBJ1-1
TGTGCCAGCAGTTTTTCGGGGGTTCATCAGCCCCAGCATTTT	CASSFSGVHQPQHF	NA	few	TRBV27	TRBJ1-5
TGTGCCAGCAGCCCCCTCTTCATGACAGGGGGTACAGATACGCAGTATTTT	CASSPLFMTGGTDTQYF	TRBD1	many	TRBV14	TRBJ2-3
TGTGCCAGCAGTTACGGGACACGTAGTCAAGAGACCCAGTACTTC	CASSYGTRSQETQYF	NA	NA	TRBV28	TRBJ2-5
TGTGCCAGCAGCTATAAGAGGGGGGCCGCAGATACGCAGTATTTT	CASSYKRGAADTQYF	NA	many	TRBV14	TRBJ2-3